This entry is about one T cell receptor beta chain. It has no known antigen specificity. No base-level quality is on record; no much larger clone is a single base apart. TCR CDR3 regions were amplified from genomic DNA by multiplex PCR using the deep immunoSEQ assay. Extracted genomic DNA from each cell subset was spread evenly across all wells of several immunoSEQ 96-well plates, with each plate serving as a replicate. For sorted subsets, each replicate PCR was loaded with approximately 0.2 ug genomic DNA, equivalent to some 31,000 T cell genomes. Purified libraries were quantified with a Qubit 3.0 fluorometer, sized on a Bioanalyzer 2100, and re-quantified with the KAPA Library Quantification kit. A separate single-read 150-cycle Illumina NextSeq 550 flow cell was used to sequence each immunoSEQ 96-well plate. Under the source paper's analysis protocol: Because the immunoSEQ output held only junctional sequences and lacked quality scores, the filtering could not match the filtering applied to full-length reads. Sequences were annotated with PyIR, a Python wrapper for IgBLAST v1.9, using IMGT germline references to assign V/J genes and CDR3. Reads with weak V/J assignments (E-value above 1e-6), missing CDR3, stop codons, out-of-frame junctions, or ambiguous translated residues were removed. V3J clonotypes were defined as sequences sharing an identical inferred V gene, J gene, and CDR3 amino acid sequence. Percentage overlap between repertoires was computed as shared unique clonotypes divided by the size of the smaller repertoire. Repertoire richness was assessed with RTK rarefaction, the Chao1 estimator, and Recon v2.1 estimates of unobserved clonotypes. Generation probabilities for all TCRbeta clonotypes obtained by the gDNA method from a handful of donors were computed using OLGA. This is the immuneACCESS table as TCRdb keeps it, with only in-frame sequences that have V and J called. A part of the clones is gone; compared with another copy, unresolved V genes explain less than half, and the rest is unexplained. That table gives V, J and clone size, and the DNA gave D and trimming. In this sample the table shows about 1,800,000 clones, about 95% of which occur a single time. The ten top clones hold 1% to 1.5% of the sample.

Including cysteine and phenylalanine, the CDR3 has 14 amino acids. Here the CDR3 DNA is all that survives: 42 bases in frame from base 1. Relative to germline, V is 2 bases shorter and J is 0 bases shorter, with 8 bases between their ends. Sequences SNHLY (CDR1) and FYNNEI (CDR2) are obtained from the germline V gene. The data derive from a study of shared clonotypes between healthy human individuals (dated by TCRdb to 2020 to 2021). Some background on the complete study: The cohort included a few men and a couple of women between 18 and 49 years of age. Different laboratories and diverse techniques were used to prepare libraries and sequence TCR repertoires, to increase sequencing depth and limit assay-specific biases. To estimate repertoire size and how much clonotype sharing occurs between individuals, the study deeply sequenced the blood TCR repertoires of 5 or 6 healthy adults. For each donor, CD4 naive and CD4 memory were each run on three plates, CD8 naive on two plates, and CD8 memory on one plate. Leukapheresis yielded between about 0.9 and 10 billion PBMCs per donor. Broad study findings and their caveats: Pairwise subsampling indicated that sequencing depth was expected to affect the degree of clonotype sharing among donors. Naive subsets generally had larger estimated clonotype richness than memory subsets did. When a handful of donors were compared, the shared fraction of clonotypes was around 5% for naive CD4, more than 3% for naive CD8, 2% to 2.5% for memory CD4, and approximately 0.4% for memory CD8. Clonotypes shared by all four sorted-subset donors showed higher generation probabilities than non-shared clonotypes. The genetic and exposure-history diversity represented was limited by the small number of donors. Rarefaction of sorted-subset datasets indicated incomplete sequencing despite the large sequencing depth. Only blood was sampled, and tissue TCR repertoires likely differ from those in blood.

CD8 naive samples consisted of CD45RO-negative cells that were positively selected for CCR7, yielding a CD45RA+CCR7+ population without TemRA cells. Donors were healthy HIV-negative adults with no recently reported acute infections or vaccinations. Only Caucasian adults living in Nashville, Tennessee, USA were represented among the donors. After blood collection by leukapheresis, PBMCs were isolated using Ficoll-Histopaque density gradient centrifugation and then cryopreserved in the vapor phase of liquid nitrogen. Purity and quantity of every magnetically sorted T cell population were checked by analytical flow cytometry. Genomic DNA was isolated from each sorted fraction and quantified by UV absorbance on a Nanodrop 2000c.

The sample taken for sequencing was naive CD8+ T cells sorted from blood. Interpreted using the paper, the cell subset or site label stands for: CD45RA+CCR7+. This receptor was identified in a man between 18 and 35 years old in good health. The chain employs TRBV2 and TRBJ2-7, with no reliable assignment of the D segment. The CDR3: CASSEMNTSYEQYF. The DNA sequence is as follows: TGTGCCAGCAGTGAAATGAACACCTCCTACGAGCAGTACTTC.